The T cell receptor (beta chain) described here comes from a study of blood T cell repertoires in COVID-19. For the study at large: Specimens from acute and convalescent COVID-19 originated in the United States, Italy and Spain.

Study processing details: Amplifying reference gene primers gave estimates of nucleated cell counts. Data came from immunoSEQ multiplex PCR; TCRdb stores just in-frame clones and leaves some out. The DNA gave D and trimming, while V, J and clone size come from that table. Of 200,000 to 250,000 clones in the sample, 70% to 90% were seen once. From germline, CDR1 is MGHDK and CDR2 SYGVNS. J gave up 5 bases and V 4 bases, and 5 bases lay outside the gene matches. The CDR3 contains 14 residues. The chain uses TRBV25-1 and TRBJ2-5; 9 bases match TRBD1. The TCR sequence derives from a man in his fifties or sixties with acute or convalescent COVID-19. The sample comprised peripheral blood. CDR3 coding DNA: TGTGCCAGCAGTGGGCTGACAGGGGGGGAGACCCAGTACTTC. Its translation: CASSGLTGGETQYF.